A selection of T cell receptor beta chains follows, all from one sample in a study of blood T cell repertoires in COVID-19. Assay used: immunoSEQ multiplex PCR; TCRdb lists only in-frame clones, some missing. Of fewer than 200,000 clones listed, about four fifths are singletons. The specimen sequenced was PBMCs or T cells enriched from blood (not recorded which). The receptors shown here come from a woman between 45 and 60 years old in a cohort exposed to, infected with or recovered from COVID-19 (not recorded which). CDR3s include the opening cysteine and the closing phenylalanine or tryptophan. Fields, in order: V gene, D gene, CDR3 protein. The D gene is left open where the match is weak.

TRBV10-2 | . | CASSDGSADISNQPQHF
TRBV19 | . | CASSIRGTEAFF
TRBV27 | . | CASSPGDSGANVLTF
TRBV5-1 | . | CASSFNTKNTGELFF
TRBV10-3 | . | CAISGSQKNTEAFF
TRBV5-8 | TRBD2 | CASSSGREGRETQYF
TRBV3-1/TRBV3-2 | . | CASSLDSEAFF
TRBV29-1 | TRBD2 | CSVGITGGTVPEQYF
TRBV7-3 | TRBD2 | CASSSSSAGLMGELFF
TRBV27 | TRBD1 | CASSSDRGRRDEQFF
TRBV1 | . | CTSSHPRTTDTQYF
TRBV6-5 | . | CATYPGSISYEQYF
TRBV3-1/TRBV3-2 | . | CASSHWARRTDTQYF
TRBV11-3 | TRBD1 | CASSLRRQGVQETQYF
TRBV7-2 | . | CASSETSSGNTIYF
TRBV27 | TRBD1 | CASSLSVADRGRTGELFF
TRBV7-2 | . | CASSLAGRDRTDTQYF
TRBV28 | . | CATGSGNEKLFF
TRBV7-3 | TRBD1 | CASSLSAGGSDSPLHF
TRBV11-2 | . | CASSPGVEQYF
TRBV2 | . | CASSRGRGEGYTF
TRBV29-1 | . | CSVRKGLNTEAFF
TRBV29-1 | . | CSAQPSGFNTEAFF
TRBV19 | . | CASSLAGGTEAFF
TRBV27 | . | CASSLSPGGSEAFF
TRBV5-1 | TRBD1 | CASSSGQGNTEAFF
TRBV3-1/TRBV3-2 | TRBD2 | CASSQAAGGAYEQYF
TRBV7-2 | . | CASSLAVGTRFNREQFF
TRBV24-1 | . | CATAPGGREEKLFF
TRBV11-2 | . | CASSLWTSRDNRNTGELFF
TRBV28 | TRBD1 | CASRRGQGTVGYTF
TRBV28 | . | CASSSTGLIGELFF
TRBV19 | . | CASSISSYNSPLHF
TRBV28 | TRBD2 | CASSSPSGGSYNEQFF
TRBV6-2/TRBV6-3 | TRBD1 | CASSYSGTVGSFGTEAFF
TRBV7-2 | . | CASSSDRRYNEQFF
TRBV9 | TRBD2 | CASTPEGLAGVLSYNEQFF
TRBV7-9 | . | CASSSIPGGGRKISPLHF
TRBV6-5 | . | CASSPTYTSVEKLFF
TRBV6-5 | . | CASSRGEETQYF
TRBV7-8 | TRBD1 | CASSLGSGQGNTGELFF
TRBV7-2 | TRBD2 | CASSRSGVPQETQYF
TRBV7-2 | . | CASSSDSNTGELFF
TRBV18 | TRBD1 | CASSPRGQGAGELFF
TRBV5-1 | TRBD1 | CASSLVQTGGAYGYTF
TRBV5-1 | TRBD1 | CASSTSQPGQANTGELFF
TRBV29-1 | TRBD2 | CSVEALISGGLSYNEQFF
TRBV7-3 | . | CASSLTDLPGVNVLTF
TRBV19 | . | CASSPQGVGYTF
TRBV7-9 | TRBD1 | CASSKTGGMSEKLFF
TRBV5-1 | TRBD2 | CASSTGTSGVNLNEQFF
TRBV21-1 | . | CASSEGLAENTGELFF